These T cell receptor beta chains were read from a single sample in a study of Ad26.COV2.S vaccination and SARS-CoV-2 variants. Sequencing was performed with immunoSEQ multiplex PCR; in TCRdb, only in-frame clones are kept and a portion is missing. Of about 440,000 clones listed, roughly 87% were seen once; the top ten hold roughly 4.3%. The sequences come from peripheral blood, collected in a trial of Ad26.COV2.S vaccine versus placebo. The receptors were gathered from a person between 18 and 60 years old who received the Ad26.COV2.S COVID-19 vaccine or a placebo. Both conserved end residues are part of each CDR3. D genes are given only for firm matches. Not all rows give a size; the values are once, few, many and, for expanded clones, a class.

cdr3_length	d_call	j_call	v_call	clone_size	cdr3_aa	cdr3_nt
13	-	TRBJ2-3	TRBV30	-	CALTRSRTDTQYF	TGTGCATTAACCCGCTCTCGAACAGATACGCAGTATTTT
14	-	TRBJ1-1	TRBV5-1	-	CASSLFQLNTEAFF	TGCGCCAGCAGCTTGTTTCAGCTGAACACTGAAGCTTTCTTT
20	-	TRBJ2-6	TRBV7-3	-	CASSTQDFPGHYSGANVLTF	TGTGCCAGCAGCACCCAGGATTTTCCGGGACACTACTCTGGGGCCAACGTCCTGACTTTC
11	-	TRBJ2-7	TRBV7-9	-	CASSFGGEQYF	TGTGCCAGCAGCTTCGGGGGCGAGCAGTACTTC
15	TRBD2	TRBJ2-3	TRBV7-8	-	CASSQIRGGKDTQYF	TGTGCCAGCAGCCAAATACGGGGGGGAAAAGATACGCAGTATTTT
14	-	TRBJ1-5	TRBV2	once	CASSERGMGQPQHF	TGTGCCAGCAGTGAACGGGGTATGGGTCAGCCCCAGCATTTT
15	-	TRBJ2-2	TRBV4-3	-	CASSQEGVNTGELFF	TGCGCCAGCAGCCAAGAAGGGGTAAACACCGGGGAGCTGTTTTTT
17	TRBD2	TRBJ2-1	TRBV9	-	CASSVRGGGLSYNEQFF	TGTGCCAGCAGCGTTCGGGGGGGCGGCCTCTCCTACAATGAGCAGTTCTTC
13	-	TRBJ2-2	TRBV5-1	few	CASSLKDPGELFF	TGCGCCAGCAGCTTGAAGGACCCCGGGGAGCTGTTTTTT
15	TRBD1	TRBJ1-2	TRBV15	-	CATSRGGTDLYGYTF	TGTGCCACCAGCAGAGGAGGGACAGACTTGTATGGCTACACCTTC
12	-	TRBJ2-7	TRBV6-5	-	CASRAENYEQYF	TGTGCCAGCAGAGCGGAAAACTACGAGCAGTACTTC
12	-	TRBJ2-7	TRBV28	-	CASKGGTYEQYF	TGTGCCAGCAAAGGGGGAACCTACGAGCAGTACTTC
15	-	TRBJ2-5	TRBV7-7	-	CASSPAGPMEETQYF	TGTGCTAGCAGCCCGGCCGGACCCATGGAAGAGACCCAGTACTTC
12	TRBD2	TRBJ2-1	TRBV12-3/TRBV12-4	-	CASSSRTSEQFF	TGTGCCAGCAGTTCCCGGACTAGTGAGCAGTTCTTC
15	TRBD2	TRBJ2-5	TRBV7-2	-	CASSLAGSGKETQYF	TGTGCCAGCAGCTTAGCTGGTAGCGGGAAAGAGACCCAGTACTTC
14	-	TRBJ1-5	TRBV5-1	-	CASSPGQPNQPQHF	TGCGCCAGCAGCCCAGGGCAGCCCAATCAGCCCCAGCATTTT
16	-	TRBJ2-2	TRBV19	-	CASSTTGTLNTGELFF	TGTGCCAGTAGTACCACCGGGACACTAAACACCGGGGAGCTGTTTTTT
14	-	TRBJ1-4	TRBV9	-	CASSPQQEGEKLFF	TGTGCCAGCAGCCCCCAGCAGGAAGGCGAAAAACTGTTTTTT